The 24 T cell receptor beta chains listed next were all sequenced from one sample in a study of blood T cell repertoires in COVID-19. The method was immunoSEQ multiplex PCR; TCRdb's version includes in-frame clones alone and lacks a portion of them. The data contain some 220,000 clones, 65% to 90% of them singletons. The sample consisted of peripheral blood. All receptors come from a woman between 65 and 79 years old with COVID-19, enrolled during active disease.

The chain is built from TRBV5-1 and TRBJ1-1; possibly TRBD1 for D (6 bases). V shed 0 bases and J shed 2 bases, with 8 bases lying between them. CDR1 and CDR2 (germline): SGHRS, YFSETQ. This CDR3 comprises 14 residues. In nucleotides, the CDR3 is TGCGCCAGCAGCTTGGGACAGGCCAACACTGAAGCTTTCTTT. It yields the protein CASSLGQANTEAFF.

This clone was counted only a few times. The CDR3 DNA reads TGTGCCACCAGCAGAGATAGTGCCAGCACAGATACGCAGTATTTT. Its protein product is CATSRDSASTDTQYF. The chain couples TRBV15 to TRBJ2-3; D is unclear. The germline V and J ends were trimmed by 0 bases and 0 bases, with 7 bases remaining between them. Germline lookup yields CDR1 LNHNV and CDR2 YYDKDF (reference sequence). This CDR3 region has 15 residues.

For the CDR3, the DNA is TGTGCCAGCAGCCAAGACCGAAGCGGGGGCTGGGAGACCCAGTACTTC. This translates into CASSQDRSGGWETQYF. V is TRBV4-2 and J is TRBJ2-5, with 8 nucleotides matching TRBD2. The CDR3 extends over 16 amino acids. Germline lookup yields CDR1 LGHNA and CDR2 YNFKEQ. J lost 5 bases, V lost 0 bases, and 8 bases had no gene match.

Notes on this clone: Compared with germline, one end of the junction differs, possibly owing to a read error. The V gene is TRBV6-6, the J gene TRBJ2-7; D possibly corresponds to TRBD1 (6 bases). There are 12 residues in the CDR3. Germline loops: CDR1 MNHNY, CDR2 SVGAGI (reference sequence). The CDR3: CASSRDRDKPAF. The CDR3 DNA is TGTGCCAGCAGCCGAGACCGGGACAAACCAGCCTTC.

This chain connects TRBV7-2 to TRBJ2-7, with 10 positions matching TRBD2. Germline V gene sequence: CDR1 SGHTA, CDR2 FQGNSA. V shed 5 bases and J 2 bases; nucleotides not matched to a gene: 6. This CDR3 has 15 amino acids. The CDR3 region is CASSRGTSAAYEQYF. The DNA of the CDR3 is TGTGCCAGCAGCCGCGGGACTAGCGCAGCCTACGAGCAGTACTTC.

This chain joins TRBV3-1 (or the pseudogene TRBV3-2) and TRBJ2-3; D is perhaps TRBD1 (6 bases). The germline CDR1 and CDR2 sequences are LGHDT and YNNKEL (reference sequence). The CDR3 loop spans 16 amino acids. V lost 5 bases and J lost 2, with 17 bases in between. The CDR3 DNA is TGTGCCAGCAGCTACAGGGCAACAGGGATCACAGATACGCAGTATTTT. Translating gives CASSYRATGITDTQYF.

This chain connects TRBV4-3 to TRBJ2-3; 7 nucleotides match TRBD2. Germline assignment: CDR1 LGHNA and CDR2 YSLEER. The V and J ends lost 4 bases and 0 bases, in that order; junction bases with no gene match: 7. The CDR3 has 16 residues. DNA of the CDR3: TGCGCCAGCAGCCCAGATGGGGGGGAGAGCACAGATACGCAGTATTTT. Amino acid sequence: CASSPDGGESTDTQYF.

The V call is TRBV3-1 (or the pseudogene TRBV3-2), the J call TRBJ1-2; tentative D call: TRBD1 (5 bases). Deletions cut 5 bases from V and 6 bases from J, with 19 bases between. The CDR3 sequence is 15 residues long. Germline V CDR1 and CDR2: LGHDT, YNNKEL (reference sequence). CDR3 DNA: TGTGCCAGCAGCGGAATGGCAGGGACTGGAGATGGCTACACCTTC. Protein sequence: CASSGMAGTGDGYTF.

The chain carries TRBV11-3 and TRBJ2-5, with D perhaps matching TRBD2 (6 bases). The V end was cut by 1 base, the J end by 4 bases, with 10 bases between. CDR1 is SGHNT and CDR2 is YENEEA in the germline V gene. CDR3 length: 14 residues. The CDR3 loop is CASSLAAGGETQYF. As DNA, the CDR3 is TGTGCCAGCAGCTTAGCAGCCGGGGGAGAGACCCAGTACTTC.

The rearrangement joins TRBV11-3 to TRBJ1-1, with a possible D match to TRBD1 (5 bases). The CDR3 is 17 amino acids. CDR1 and CDR2 from the germline V gene are SGHNT and YENEEA. V shed 6 bases and J shed 0 bases, with 20 bases lying between them. Written as DNA, the CDR3 is TGTGCCAGCAGTTACAGTACGGCAGGGCCTATGAACACTGAAGCTTTCTTT. It translates to CASSYSTAGPMNTEAFF.

The chain joins TRBV6-5 to TRBJ2-3; D may be TRBD2 (6 bases). CDR1 is MNHEY and CDR2 is SVGAGI in the germline V gene. The CDR3 is 14 residues long. The germline V and J ends were trimmed by 11 bases and 2 bases, with 17 bases remaining between them. CDR3 sequence: CASAPRGNTDTQYF. DNA of the CDR3: TGTGCCTCGGCCCCGCGGGGAAACACAGATACGCAGTATTTT.

CDR3 coding DNA: TGTGCCAGCACCCGAACCTCTAGCGGGAGGAGGAATGAGCAGTTCTTC. It is translated as CASTRTSSGRRNEQFF. V is TRBV14 and J is TRBJ2-1; 11 nucleotides agree with TRBD2. J lost 7 bases, V lost 7 bases, and 12 bases had no gene match. The V gene's germline CDR1 is SGHDN and CDR2 FVKESK. This CDR3 has 16 residues.

The chain recombines TRBV7-8 with TRBJ1-6; D is possibly TRBD1 (5 bases). V was pared by 1 base and J by 0 bases, with 13 bases between. CDR1 is SGHVS and CDR2 is FQNEAQ in the germline V gene. This CDR3 has 18 residues. The CDR3 bases are TGTGCCAGCAGCTTAGTTCCGGGGGTTTACTCCTATAATTCACCCCTCCACTTT. Its translation: CASSLVPGVYSYNSPLHF.

V is TRBV15 and J is TRBJ1-1, with 8 bases that match TRBD1. With V trimmed by 3 bases and J by 1 base, 1 base remained unmatched. The CDR3 length is 14 residues. Germline V gives CDR1 LNHNV, CDR2 YYDKDF (reference sequence). The CDR3 coding sequence is TGTGCCACCAGCAGCGGACAGGGGAACACTGAAGCTTTCTTT. Translation: CATSSGQGNTEAFF.

V gene TRBV7-8 combines with J gene TRBJ2-1, with D maybe TRBD2 (6 bases). The CDR3 is 15 amino acids. The germline CDR1 and CDR2 sequences are SGHVS and FQNEAQ. Trimming shortened V by 5 bases and J by 4 bases, and 15 bases separated the two germline ends. The DNA of the CDR3 is TGTGCCAGCAGCCCCGGGGACTGGTCTTACAATGAGCAGTTCTTC. Encoded protein: CASSPGDWSYNEQFF.

The chain links TRBV4-3 to TRBJ1-1; no clear D. This CDR3 region has 14 residues. The germline V and J ends were trimmed by 1 base and 4 bases, with 10 bases remaining between them. The V gene's germline CDR1 is LGHNA and CDR2 YSLEER. This CDR3 reads CASSQAKPSTEAFF. The CDR3 bases are TGCGCCAGCAGCCAAGCGAAGCCCTCCACTGAAGCTTTCTTT.

This chain uses TRBV29-1 with TRBJ2-3, with 8 nucleotides matching TRBD2. This CDR3 has 14 amino acids. The junction had 9 bases not matched to a gene; V was cut back by 7 bases and J by 3 bases. Per germline, CDR1 SQVTM and CDR2 ANQGSEA. The CDR3 reads CSAAGGAGTDTQYF. In DNA form, the CDR3 reads TGCAGCGCTGCCGGGGGGGCCGGGACAGATACGCAGTATTTT.

V and J are TRBV11-3 and TRBJ2-6, with D perhaps TRBD1 (6 bases). This CDR3 has 17 amino acids. Germline lookup yields CDR1 SGHNT and CDR2 YENEEA. Trimming removed 4 bases from V and 0 bases from J, with 13 bases in between. This chain's CDR3 is CASSYGQTGSGANVLTF. The CDR3 DNA follows: TGTGCCAGCAGCTACGGACAGACGGGCTCTGGGGCCAACGTCCTGACTTTC.

The CDR3 coding sequence is TGTGCGGGGGCAGGGGCAATGAACACTGAAGCTTTCTTT. This sequence encodes CAGAGAMNTEAFF. The V and J genes are TRBV2 and TRBJ1-1, with D possibly being TRBD1 (6 bases). The CDR3 consists of 13 residues. Germline values: CDR1 SNHLY, CDR2 FYNNEI.

This chain joins TRBV19 and TRBJ1-1; D call uncertain. Trimming left V 1 base short and J 5 bases short, with 8 bases between. In germline, CDR1 is LNHDA, CDR2 SQIVND (reference sequence). The CDR3 has 13 residues. In nucleotides, the CDR3 is TGTGCCAGTAGTATAGTTAGCGATACTGAAGCTTTCTTT. Encoded protein: CASSIVSDTEAFF.

The J gene is TRBJ1-2, the V gene TRBV7-2; D call uncertain. The CDR3 has 13 amino acids. Germline CDR1 SGHTA, CDR2 FQGNSA. Trimming left V 3 bases short and J 3 bases short, with 8 bases between. The CDR3 DNA is TGTGCCAGCAGCTTGTCCACTGACTATGGCTACACCTTC. Protein sequence: CASSLSTDYGYTF.

This clone was observed a single time. J is TRBJ1-1 and V is TRBV27; a possible D gene is TRBD1 (5 bases). The CDR3 has 14 residues. V shed 2 bases and J shed 5 bases, with 12 bases lying between them. Germline V CDR1 and CDR2: MNHEY, SMNVEV (reference sequence). In nucleotides, the CDR3 is TGTGCCAGCAGTTTAGGAGGGGCGCGGACTGAAGCTTTCTTT. Amino acids: CASSLGGARTEAFF.

The chain uses TRBV7-2 and TRBJ1-5; no clear D gene. Germline-derived CDR1 and CDR2 are SGHTA and FQGNSA. The CDR3 is 14 amino acids. V dropped 4 bases and J dropped 4 bases, with 11 bases sitting between them. The CDR3 coding sequence is TGTGCCAGCAGCTCCTCGGGCGGGAATCAGCCCCAGCATTTT. Protein: CASSSSGGNQPQHF.

The chain recombines TRBV7-6 with TRBJ1-1, with D maybe TRBD1 (6 bases). Trimming took 4 bases from V and 5 from J, leaving 14 bases between them. This CDR3 is 14 amino acids long. CDR1 is SGHVS and CDR2 is FNYEAQ in the germline V gene. The CDR3 nucleotides are TGTGCCAGCAGCTCGAATCGAGGGGGTACTGAAGCTTTCTTT. Its protein product is CASSSNRGGTEAFF.